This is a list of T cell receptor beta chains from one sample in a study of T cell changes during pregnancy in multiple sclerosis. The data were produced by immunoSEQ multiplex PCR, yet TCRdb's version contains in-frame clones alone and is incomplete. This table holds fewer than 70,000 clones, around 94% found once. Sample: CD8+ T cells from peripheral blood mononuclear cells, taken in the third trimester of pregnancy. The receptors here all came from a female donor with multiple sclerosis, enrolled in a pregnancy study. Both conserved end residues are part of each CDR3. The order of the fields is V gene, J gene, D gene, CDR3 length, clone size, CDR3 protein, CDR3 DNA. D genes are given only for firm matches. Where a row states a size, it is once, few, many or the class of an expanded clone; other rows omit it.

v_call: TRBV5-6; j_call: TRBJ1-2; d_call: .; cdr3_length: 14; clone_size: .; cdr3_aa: CASSFLDTRYGYTF; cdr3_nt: TGTGCCAGCAGCTTTTTGGACACCCGCTATGGCTACACCTTC
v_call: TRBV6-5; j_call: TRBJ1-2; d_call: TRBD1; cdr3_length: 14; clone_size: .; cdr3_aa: CASRTIGTGGSYTF; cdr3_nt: TGTGCCAGCAGAACCATCGGGACAGGTGGAAGCTACACCTTC
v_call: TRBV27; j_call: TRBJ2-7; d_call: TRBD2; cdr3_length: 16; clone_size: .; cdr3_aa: CASSGTSGARIYEQYF; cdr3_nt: TGTGCCAGCAGTGGGACTAGCGGAGCCCGGATCTACGAGCAGTACTTC
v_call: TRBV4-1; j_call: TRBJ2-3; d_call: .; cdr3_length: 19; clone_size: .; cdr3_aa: CASTPRRGRGKRATDTQYF; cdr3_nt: TGCGCCAGCACCCCCAGACGAGGGAGAGGGAAAAGGGCCACAGATACGCAGTATTTT
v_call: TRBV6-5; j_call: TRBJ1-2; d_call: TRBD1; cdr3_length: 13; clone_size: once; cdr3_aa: CASSYDRGYGYTF; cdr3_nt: TGTGCCAGCAGTTACGACAGGGGATATGGCTACACCTTC
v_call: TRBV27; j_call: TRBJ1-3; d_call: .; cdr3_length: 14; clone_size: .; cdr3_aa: CASSSLGSGNTIYF; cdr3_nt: TGTGCCAGCAGTTCCCTCGGTTCTGGAAACACCATATATTTT
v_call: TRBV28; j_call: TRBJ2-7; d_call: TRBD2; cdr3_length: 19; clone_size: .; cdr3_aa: CASSFYGLAGGPGSYEQYF; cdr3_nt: TGTGCCAGCAGTTTCTACGGACTAGCGGGAGGGCCGGGGTCCTACGAGCAGTACTTC
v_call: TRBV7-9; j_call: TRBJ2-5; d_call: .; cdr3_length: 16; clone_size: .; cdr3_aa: CASSSPIPQYQETQYF; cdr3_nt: TGTGCCAGCAGCTCCCCTATACCACAGTACCAAGAGACCCAGTACTTC
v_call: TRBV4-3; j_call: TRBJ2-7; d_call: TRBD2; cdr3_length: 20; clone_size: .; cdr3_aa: CASSQDLIFPPSGSTYEQYF; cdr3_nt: TGCGCCAGCAGCCAAGATTTAATATTTCCCCCTAGCGGGAGTACCTACGAGCAGTACTTC
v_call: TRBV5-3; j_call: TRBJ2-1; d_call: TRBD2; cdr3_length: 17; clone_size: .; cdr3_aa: CARSQGLAGDRDNEQFF; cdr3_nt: TGTGCCAGAAGCCAGGGACTAGCGGGAGATCGGGACAATGAGCAGTTCTTC
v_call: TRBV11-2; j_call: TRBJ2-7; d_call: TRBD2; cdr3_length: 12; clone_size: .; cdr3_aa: CASSLGGGEQYF; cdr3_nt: TGTGCCAGCAGCTTGGGCGGGGGCGAGCAGTACTTC
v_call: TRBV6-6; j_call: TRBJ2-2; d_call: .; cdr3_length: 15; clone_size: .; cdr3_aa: CASSPRRSDTGELFF; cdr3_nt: TGTGCCAGCAGTCCCAGAAGGAGCGACACCGGGGAGCTGTTTTTT
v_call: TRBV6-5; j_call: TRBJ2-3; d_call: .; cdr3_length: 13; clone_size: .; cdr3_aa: CASSYDAGETQYF; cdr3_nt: TGTGCCAGCAGTTACGATGCCGGGGAGACGCAGTATTTT
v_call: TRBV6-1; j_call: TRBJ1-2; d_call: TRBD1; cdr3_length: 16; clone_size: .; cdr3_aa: CASSETGTGGNYGYTF; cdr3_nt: TGTGCCAGCAGTGAAACCGGGACAGGGGGGAACTATGGCTACACCTTC
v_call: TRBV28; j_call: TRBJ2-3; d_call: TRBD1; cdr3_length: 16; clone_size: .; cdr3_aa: CASSTPDREHTDTQYF; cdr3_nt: TGTGCCAGCAGTACTCCGGACAGGGAGCACACAGATACGCAGTATTTT
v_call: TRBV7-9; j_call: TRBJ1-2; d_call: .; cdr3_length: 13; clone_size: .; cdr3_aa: CASSQGKTYGYTF; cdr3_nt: TGTGCCAGCAGCCAGGGCAAAACCTATGGCTACACCTTC
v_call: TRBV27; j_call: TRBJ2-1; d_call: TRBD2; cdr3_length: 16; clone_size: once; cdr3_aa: CASSLTAGGIYNEQFF; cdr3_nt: TGTGCCAGCAGTCTCACAGCGGGAGGCATCTACAATGAGCAGTTCTTC
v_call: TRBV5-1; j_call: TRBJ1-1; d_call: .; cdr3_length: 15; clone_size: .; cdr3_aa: CASSLKDSLNTEAFF; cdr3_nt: TGCGCCAGCAGCTTAAAGGACAGTTTGAACACTGAAGCTTTCTTT
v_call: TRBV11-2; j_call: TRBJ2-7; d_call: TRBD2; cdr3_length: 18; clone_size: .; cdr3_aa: CASSSTRTSGTSTREQYF; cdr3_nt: TGTGCCAGCAGCTCGACGCGGACTAGCGGGACTTCTACCCGGGAGCAGTACTTC
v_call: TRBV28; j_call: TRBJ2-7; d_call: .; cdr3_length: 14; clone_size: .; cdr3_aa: CTSTPTGGTYEQYF; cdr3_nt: TGTACCAGCACCCCCACGGGTGGCACCTACGAGCAGTACTTC
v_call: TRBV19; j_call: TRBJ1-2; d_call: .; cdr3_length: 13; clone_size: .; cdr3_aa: CASSISGDYGYTF; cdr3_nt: TGTGCCAGTAGTATCTCAGGGGACTATGGCTACACCTTC
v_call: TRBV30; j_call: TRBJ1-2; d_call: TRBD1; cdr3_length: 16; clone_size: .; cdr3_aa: CAWADRWNRGSYGYTF; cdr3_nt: TGTGCCTGGGCTGATAGGTGGAACAGGGGGTCCTATGGCTACACCTTC
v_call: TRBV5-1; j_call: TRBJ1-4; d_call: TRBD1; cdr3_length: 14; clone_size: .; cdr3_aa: CASSTGQADEKLFF; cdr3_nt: TGCGCCAGCAGCACGGGACAGGCGGATGAAAAACTGTTTTTT
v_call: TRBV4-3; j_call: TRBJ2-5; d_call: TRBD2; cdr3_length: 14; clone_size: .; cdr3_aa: CASSSGGHQETQYF; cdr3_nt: TGCGCCAGCAGCTCGGGGGGGCACCAAGAGACCCAGTACTTC
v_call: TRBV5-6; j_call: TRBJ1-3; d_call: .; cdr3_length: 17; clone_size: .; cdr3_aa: CASSFTQTPKAGNTIYF; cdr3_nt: TGTGCCAGCAGCTTCACCCAGACTCCTAAGGCTGGAAACACCATATATTTT
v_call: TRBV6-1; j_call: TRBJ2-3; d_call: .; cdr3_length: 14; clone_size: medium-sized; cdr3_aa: CASSEAEEVGTQYF; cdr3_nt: TGTGCCAGCAGTGAAGCGGAGGAGGTTGGTACGCAGTATTTT
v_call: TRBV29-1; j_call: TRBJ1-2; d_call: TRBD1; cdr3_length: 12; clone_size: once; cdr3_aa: CSAPGQGAGYTF; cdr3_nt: TGCAGCGCCCCGGGACAGGGGGCTGGCTACACCTTC
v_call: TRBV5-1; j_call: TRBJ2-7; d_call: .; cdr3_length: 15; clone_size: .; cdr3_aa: CASSPGARTSYEQYF; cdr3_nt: TGCGCCAGCAGCCCAGGGGCTCGGACCTCCTACGAGCAGTACTTC
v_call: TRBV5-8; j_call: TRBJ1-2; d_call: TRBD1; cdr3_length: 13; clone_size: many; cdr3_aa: CASSSGQGSGYTF; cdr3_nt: TGTGCCAGCAGCTCCGGACAGGGCAGCGGCTACACCTTC
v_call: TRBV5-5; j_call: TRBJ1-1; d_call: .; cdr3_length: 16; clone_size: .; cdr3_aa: CASSFYPLTGDTEAFF; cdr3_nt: TGTGCCAGCAGCTTTTACCCTCTCACGGGGGACACTGAAGCTTTCTTT
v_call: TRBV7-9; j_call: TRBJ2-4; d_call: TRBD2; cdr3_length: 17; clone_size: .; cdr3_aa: CASFGLAGGISKNIQYF; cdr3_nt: TGTGCCAGCTTTGGGCTAGCGGGAGGAATTAGCAAAAACATTCAGTACTTC
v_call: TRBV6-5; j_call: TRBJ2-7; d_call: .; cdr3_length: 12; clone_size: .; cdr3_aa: CASTGITYEQYF; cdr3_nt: TGTGCCAGCACCGGGATAACCTACGAGCAGTACTTC
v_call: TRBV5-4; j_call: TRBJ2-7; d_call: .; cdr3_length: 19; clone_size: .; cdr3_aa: CASSKRGSRFAPSLYEQYF; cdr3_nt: TGTGCCAGCAGCAAACGGGGGTCCCGGTTCGCGCCTAGTCTATACGAGCAGTACTTC
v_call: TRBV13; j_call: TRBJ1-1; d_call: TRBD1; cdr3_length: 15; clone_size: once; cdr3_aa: CASSLEGTGSTEAFF; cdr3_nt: TGTGCCAGCAGCTTAGAGGGGACAGGGAGCACTGAAGCTTTCTTT